The source of this TCR beta chain is a study of shared clonotypes between healthy human individuals. The repertoire was sequenced with immunoSEQ multiplex PCR; TCRdb's copy has only in-frame clones and lacks some. The sample lists some 2,500,000 clones, roughly 92% seen once, with 0.37% in the top ten. The CDR3 sequence is 15 residues long. The V gene's germline CDR1 is SQVTM and CDR2 ANQGSEA. Trimming removed 0 bases from V and 7 bases from J; junction bases left unmatched: 9. This sequence originates from a young man in good health. Some clones in this sample may be carry-over from other donors' samples. Material for sequencing was naive CD4+ T cells from PBMCs. Subset in this sample: CD45RA+ positively selected. The chain has TRBV29-1 and TRBJ2-1, with 7 bases that match TRBD1. CDR3 sequence: CSVEDPRTGWNEQFF. Here the CDR3 DNA reads TGCAGCGTTGAAGATCCCAGGACAGGTTGGAATGAGCAGTTCTTC.